The 24 T cell receptor beta chains below come from one sample, sequenced in a study of OX40 agonist ivuxolimab in advanced cancers. Data came from immunoSEQ multiplex PCR; TCRdb stores just in-frame clones and leaves some out. The sample holds tens of thousands of clones; approximately 86% are singletons and the top ten take 1.5% to 2.5%. The sample in question was CD4+ or CD8+ T cells sorted from blood, obtained in a trial of the OX40 agonist ivuxolimab. These receptors were obtained from an adult with an advanced solid tumor such as melanoma, head and neck, liver or kidney cancer.

The chain uses TRBV14 and TRBJ1-6; D may be TRBD1 (5 bases). Trimming pared 1 base from V and 3 bases from J, leaving 10 bases between. Germline-derived CDR1 and CDR2 are SGHDN and FVKESK. The CDR3 sequence is 16 residues long. The CDR3 nucleotides read TGTGCCAGCAGCCAAGTCCGGGGCCTCTATAATTCACCCCTCCACTTT. Translating gives CASSQVRGLYNSPLHF.

The rearrangement links TRBV7-9 to TRBJ2-7; TRBD1 matches 9 bases. V lost 1 base, J lost 7 bases, and 11 bases stayed unmatched. Germline loops: CDR1 SEHNR, CDR2 FQNEAQ (reference sequence). The CDR3 covers 16 residues. The CDR3 here is CASSLEGWDRAREQYF. The CDR3 DNA reads as TGTGCCAGCAGCTTAGAGGGATGGGACAGGGCGAGGGAGCAGTACTTC.

The V call is TRBV6-6, the J call TRBJ1-1, with a tentative D call TRBD1 (5 bases). V was clipped by 2 bases and J by 5 bases, with 15 bases between them. The CDR3 runs to 15 residues. CDR1 is MNHNY and CDR2 is SVGAGI in the germline V gene (reference sequence). The DNA of the CDR3 is TGTGCCAGCAGTTACGAGGGGCTCCTAAGGACTGAAGCTTTCTTT. Protein sequence: CASSYEGLLRTEAFF.

The chain combines TRBV5-1 with TRBJ2-3; 9 bases match TRBD1. With V trimmed by 4 bases and J by 1 base, 7 bases remained unmatched. This CDR3 spans 16 amino acids. The V gene's germline CDR1 is SGHRS and CDR2 YFSETQ. As DNA, the CDR3 is TGCGCCAGCAGCCCCGGGACAGGGTTTGGCACAGATACGCAGTATTTT. Its protein product is CASSPGTGFGTDTQYF. Variable domain in full (rest from reference TRBV5-1 and TRBJ2-3): KAGVTQTPRYLIKTRGQQVTLSCSPISGHRSVSWYQQTPGQGLQFLFEYFSETQRNKGNFPGRFSGRQFSNSRSEMNVSTLELGDSALYLCASSPGTGFGTDTQYFGPGTRLTVL.

The chain carries TRBV14 and TRBJ2-1; TRBD2 is a possible D gene (7 bases). V lost 4 bases, J lost 2 bases, and 12 bases lay in between. Germline V gene data show CDR1 as SGHDN and CDR2 as FVKESK. The CDR3 is 15 amino acids. The CDR3 sequence: CASSLMRGPYNEQFF. The CDR3 DNA sequence: TGTGCCAGCAGCCTCATGCGGGGGCCCTACAATGAGCAGTTCTTC. Drawing the rest from reference TRBV14 and TRBJ2-1, the complete variable domain is EAGVTQFPSHSVIEKGQTVTLRCDPISGHDNLYWYRRVMGKEIKFLLHFVKESKQDESGMPNNRFLAERTGGTYSTLKVQPAELEDSGVYFCASSLMRGPYNEQFFGPGTRLTVL.

The chain has TRBV28 and TRBJ2-7; D unclear. The V end lost 3 bases, the J end lost 0 bases, and 18 bases lay between the germline ends. The CDR3 totals 17 residues. The germline CDR1 and CDR2 sequences are MDHEN and SYDVKM. The DNA for the CDR3 is TGTGCCAGCAGTTTCCGACTCGACCCCCAAGGCTCCTACGAGCAGTACTTC. Amino acid sequence: CASSFRLDPQGSYEQYF.

The chain combines TRBV28 with TRBJ2-7; a possible D gene is TRBD1 (7 bases). Trimming shortened V by 6 bases and J by 3 bases, and 21 bases separated the two germline ends. Germline CDR1 is MDHEN and CDR2 is SYDVKM. This CDR3 is 16 amino acids long. CDR3 in DNA: TGTGCCAGCAGCTCTCTGGAGGGGGCGCACATCTACGAGCAGTACTTC. Its translation is CASSSLEGAHIYEQYF.

The chain carries TRBV9 and TRBJ2-5, with 10 bases fitting TRBD2. Germline trimming cut 5 bases from V and 5 bases from J; bases unmatched to any gene: 3. The CDR3 totals 13 residues. Germline V gives CDR1 SGDLS, CDR2 YYNGEE. CDR3 nucleotides: TGTGCCAGCAGTAGCGGGGGGCGGGAGACCCAGTACTTC. Its translation: CASSSGGRETQYF.

The V call is TRBV7-9, the J call TRBJ1-1; D is undetermined. The germline gives CDR1 SEHNR, CDR2 FQNEAQ (reference sequence). The ends were cut back, 3 bases at V and 0 bases at J, with 5 bases in the middle. CDR3 length equals 13 residues. The CDR3 DNA sequence: TGTGCCAGCAGCTTCGTATTGAACACTGAAGCTTTCTTT. This gives the protein CASSFVLNTEAFF. Drawing the rest from reference TRBV7-9 and TRBJ1-1, the complete variable domain is DTGVSQNPRHKITKRGQNVTFRCDPISEHNRLYWYRQTLGQGPEFLTYFQNEAQLEKSRLLSDRFSAERPKGSFSTLEIQRTEQGDSAMYLCASSFVLNTEAFFGQGTRLTVV.

The genes are TRBV27 and TRBJ1-1; TRBD1 aligns across 8 bases. V shed 10 bases, J shed 4 bases, and the junction held 14 bases outside the gene matches. The germline V gene encodes CDR1 MNHEY and CDR2 SMNVEV (reference sequence). This CDR3 is built from 15 residues. In nucleotides, the CDR3 is TGTGCCACCTCCCCCTTGGACAGGGAAGGCACTGAAGCTTTCTTT. Encoded protein: CATSPLDREGTEAFF.

This chain joins TRBV5-6 and TRBJ1-4; 11 bases align to TRBD1. Trimming removed 4 bases from V and 7 bases from J; junction bases left unmatched: 6. Germline-derived CDR1 and CDR2 are SGHDT and YYEEEE. There are 15 residues in the CDR3. The CDR3 reads CASSQRTGGGEKLFF. The CDR3 nucleotides are TGTGCCAGCAGCCAACGGACAGGGGGCGGTGAAAAACTGTTTTTT.

V gene TRBV4-2 combines with J gene TRBJ2-1; 9 bases are a match to TRBD2. This CDR3 is built from 19 residues. V lost 1 base to trimming and J lost 0 bases; unmatched junction nucleotides: 10. Germline lookup yields CDR1 LGHNA and CDR2 YNFKEQ. The CDR3 reads CASSQGGGAWVFSYNEQFF. The CDR3 coding sequence is TGTGCCAGCAGCCAAGGCGGGGGGGCCTGGGTCTTCTCCTACAATGAGCAGTTCTTC.

The genes are TRBV6-6 and TRBJ2-3; unclear D gene. CDR1 and CDR2 (germline): MNHNY, SVGAGI (reference sequence). This CDR3 spans 15 amino acids. The germline V and J ends were trimmed by 2 bases and 0 bases, with 9 bases remaining between them. CDR3 sequence (DNA): TGTGCCAGCAGTTACGCTAGGCAAAGCACAGATACGCAGTATTTT. Translation: CASSYARQSTDTQYF.

CDR3 residues: CASSGGGATEAFF. The DNA of the CDR3 is TGTGCCAGCAGCGGGGGAGGGGCAACTGAAGCTTTCTTT. V is TRBV4-2 and J is TRBJ1-1; a weak D match, TRBD1 (5 bases). V lost 5 bases and J 5 bases, leaving 12 bases between the germline ends. From germline, CDR1 is LGHNA and CDR2 YNFKEQ. The CDR3 spans 13 residues.

J is TRBJ2-2 and V is TRBV7-3; 12 bases agree with TRBD2. Germline V gives CDR1 SGHTA, CDR2 FQGTGA. The CDR3 runs to 18 residues. V was pared by 5 bases and J by 2 bases, with 9 bases of the junction left unmatched. CDR3 in amino acids: CASSLRLAGADNTGELFF. The DNA for the CDR3 is TGTGCCAGCAGCCTCCGACTAGCGGGGGCCGATAACACCGGGGAGCTGTTTTTT.

The rearrangement uses TRBV18 and TRBJ2-1, with no clear D. With 6 bases removed from V and 6 bases from J, the gap between germline ends came to 15 bases. This CDR3 comprises 14 residues. Germline V lookup: CDR1 KGHSH, CDR2 LQKENI. The DNA for the CDR3 is TGTGCCAGCTCCCCCCAAGTTTTTGCCAATGAGCAGTTCTTC. Protein product: CASSPQVFANEQFF.

This chain joins TRBV13 and TRBJ2-3; D might be TRBD2 (6 bases). The CDR3 runs 15 residues. The germline V gene encodes CDR1 PRHDT and CDR2 FYEKMQ (reference sequence). V gave up 2 bases and J gave up 0 bases, with 9 bases separating them. This chain's CDR3 is CASSLSGRSTDTQYF. Written as DNA, the CDR3 is TGTGCCAGCAGCTTAAGCGGGCGGAGCACAGATACGCAGTATTTT.

This clone came up once. The chain links TRBV2 to TRBJ1-2; D ambiguous. CDR1 SNHLY and CDR2 FYNNEI come from the germline V gene. This CDR3 has 13 amino acids. V was cut by 4 bases and J by 4 bases, with 10 bases left in between. CDR3 residues: CASSVGRFYGYTF. CDR3 bases: TGTGCCAGCAGTGTAGGCAGGTTCTATGGCTACACCTTC. Full variable domain (outside the CDR3, taken from reference TRBV2 and TRBJ1-2): EPEVTQTPSHQVTQMGQEVILRCVPISNHLYFYWYRQILGQKVEFLVSFYNNEISEKSEIFDDQFSVERPDGSNFTLKIRSTKLEDSAMYFCASSVGRFYGYTFGSGTRLTVV.

The V and J genes are TRBV10-3 and TRBJ2-7; D ambiguous. Germline values: CDR1 ENHRY, CDR2 SYGVKD. This CDR3 has 11 residues. Trimming stripped 4 bases from V and 6 bases from J, with 7 bases between. CDR3 sequence (DNA): TGTGCCATCAGTGGCCAGGTCGAGCAGTACTTC. It yields the protein CAISGQVEQYF.

The chain is built from TRBV28 and TRBJ2-4; a weak D match, TRBD1 (7 bases). Deletions cut 5 bases from V and 0 bases from J, with 20 bases between. The CDR3 has 18 amino acids. Germline V gene lookup returns CDR1 MDHEN and CDR2 SYDVKM. The CDR3 region is CASSRGRGAGLAKNIQYF. The CDR3 DNA is TGTGCCAGCAGTAGAGGCAGGGGGGCCGGACTAGCCAAAAACATTCAGTACTTC.

This clone was detected only once. The rearrangement uses TRBV15 and TRBJ2-3; the match to TRBD2 covers 11 bases. The CDR3 covers 15 residues. The ends lost 5 bases at V and 4 bases at J; junction bases unmatched: 5. CDR1 LNHNV and CDR2 YYDKDF come from the germline V gene (reference sequence). The CDR3 region has the DNA TGTGCCACCAGCTCTCTAGCGGGGGGCTCAGATACGCAGTATTTT. Its protein product is CATSSLAGGSDTQYF.

The rearrangement joins TRBV7-9 to TRBJ1-1, with D possibly being TRBD1 (5 bases). From germline, CDR1 is SEHNR and CDR2 FQNEAQ (reference sequence). The CDR3 runs 15 residues. The V and J ends lost 2 bases and 5 bases respectively, with 15 bases between them. For the CDR3, the DNA is TGTGCCAGCAGCTTAATGGCAGGGCGCGGAACTGAAGCTTTCTTT. Protein: CASSLMAGRGTEAFF.

The genes are TRBV6-5 and TRBJ1-1; 8 bases are a match to TRBD1. CDR1 MNHEY and CDR2 SVGAGI come from the germline V gene. The V segment lost 4 bases and the J segment 4 bases; nucleotides outside the gene matches: 2. The CDR3 contains 13 residues. The CDR3, as DNA: TGTGCCAGCAGTTGGGACAGGCGCACTGAAGCTTTCTTT. This encodes CASSWDRRTEAFF.

The rearrangement joins TRBV5-1 to TRBJ2-3; TRBD2 matches at 11 bases. CDR3 length equals 19 residues. The germline gives CDR1 SGHRS, CDR2 YFSETQ. V gave up 0 bases and J gave up 2 bases; unmatched junction bases: 11. In DNA, the CDR3 is TGCGCCAGCAGCTTGGTTGGTAGCGGGGGGGCCGTTTCCACAGATACGCAGTATTTT. It specifies CASSLVGSGGAVSTDTQYF.